This T cell receptor (delta chain) derives from a study of delta chains in infants with herpesvirus infections (dated by TCRdb to the early 2020s). Describing the broader study: To characterize gammadelta T cell responses to primary cytomegalovirus (CMV) infection, researchers prospectively followed a birth cohort of Ugandan infants starting at birth. Infant blood samples fell into approximate age groups of 1.5, 4, 8 and 12 months. From PBMC, gammadelta TCRs were sequenced for around 20 CMV-infected infants (one congenitally infected) and 8 CMV-uninfected infants who had sufficient sample available. The study searched for a public fetal Vdelta1/Vgamma8 gammadelta TCR clonotype in infants who acquired CMV infection after birth. Previously published Belgian fetal and cord blood gammadelta TCR data were added only for comparison and were not generated in this cohort.

Pregnant women getting prenatal care were recruited in Kampala, Uganda, and their infants were enrolled; maternal HIV status had to be documented. Families received weekly visits, and collection of infant clinical information, oral swabs and peripheral blood began at 6 weeks of age and continued every 4 months after that. After blood was collected in heparin tubes, PBMC were isolated using Ficoll-Paque density gradient centrifugation and then cryopreserved. Libraries were built with RT-PCR. To generate TCR cDNA, RNA from PBMC was reverse transcribed using SuperScript II together with primers specific for the gamma chain and the delta chain. Purification of cDNA was performed with AMPure XP beads, after which the cDNA was amplified and indexed with Illumina adapters by means of the Nextera XT Index Kit. Sequencing of gammadelta TCR libraries was carried out on an Illumina MiSeq using a V2 300-cycle kit. For the original study's pipeline: Using MiXCR v2.1.12, CDR3 sequences were assembled, and reads were mapped onto D, J and V genes obtained from GenBank. VDJtools v1.2.1 was used to analyze the repertoires of the CDR3 clonotypes. After TCRdb called clones again from the public reads with CATT, rows with identical DNA were merged. TCRdb, not the authors, supplied the V and J calls. This sample holds 3,400 or so delta-chain clones; around a third were observed only once. The top ten clonotypes cover 7% to 9% of the sample.

Overall results and qualifications from the work: The public clonotype was detected only at the first time point after infection and was not found in uninfected infants or in infants infected after 120 days. The authors noted a small sample size and no race- or environment-matched controls, since nearly all Ugandans acquire CMV before adulthood. In CMV-uninfected infants, the public clonotype might still exist at levels below the detection limit. Public-clonotype frequency among Vdelta1 cells appeared to be inversely correlated with age at infection and was observed to decay rapidly, seemingly without persisting beyond 2 to 3 months. Of roughly 19 CMV-infected infants, several carried the public Vdelta1 clonotype: the congenitally infected infant plus three who were infected postnatally before 120 days of age.

Of note for this clone: Which antigen it targets is not known. No much larger clone is present one base from it, and per-base qualities are unavailable.

CDR1 and CDR2 (TSWWSYY, QGS) derive from the germline V gene. From the cysteine up to the phenylalanine, the CDR3 has a length of 16 residues. Only CDR3 DNA remains: 48 bases, in frame from the first base. V lost 1 base and J lost 2 bases, and the count of bases not matched to a germline gene is 7. Source: peripheral blood, taken at time point 3 of longitudinal follow-up. The sequence was collected from a human donor who was a Ugandan infant, either HIV-exposed or HIV-unexposed (not recorded which). This receptor chain uses TRDV1 and TRDJ1; TRDD3 lines up with 7 middle nucleotides. The sequence in DNA is TGTGCTCTTGGGGAACAGAGGGGGATTCCTACCGATAAACTCATCTTT. Translated, this gives CALGEQRGIPTDKLIF.